The 17 T cell receptor beta chains reported below all come from one sample, sequenced in a study of T cells in Graves' hyperthyroidism and ophthalmopathy. The source material, RNA transcripts, was used to amplify TCR beta CDR3 regions. RT-PCR in the first round (using the HTBI primer set) targeted the TCR CDR3. MiXCR, applied by TCRdb to the multiplex PCR reads, yields one record per CDR3 protein. The sample has around 250,000 distinct CDR3 sequences, about 15% seen once. The sequencing sample was made of blood. These receptors came from a woman between 35 and 50 years old with Graves' hyperthyroidism that later progressed to Graves' ophthalmopathy.

This clonotype was observed many times. The chain employs TRBV24-1 and TRBJ2-1; 10 positions agree with TRBD2. The V and J ends lost 5 bases and 8 bases, in that order; junction bases with no gene match: 8. From germline, CDR1 is KGHDR and CDR2 SFDVKD. The CDR3 has 15 residues. For the CDR3, the DNA is TGTGCCACCAGTGGAGTGGTAGCGGGAGGCGATGAGCAGTTCTTC. Translated: CATSGVVAGGDEQFF.

This clonotype was seen ten or more times. The CDR3: CASSSTTRWPYEQYF. In DNA, the CDR3 is TGTGCCAGCAGTTCCACGACCCGATGGCCCTACGAGCAGTACTTC. The chain uses TRBV27 and TRBJ2-7; D call uncertain. Deletions cut 4 bases from V and 2 bases from J, with 15 bases between. The CDR3 spans 15 residues. Germline CDR1 MNHEY, CDR2 SMNVEV (reference sequence).

This clonotype was recorded at least ten times. The chain joins TRBV10-3 to TRBJ2-5, with 8 bases lining up with TRBD2. This CDR3 comprises 16 residues. The V and J ends lost 6 bases and 2 bases, in that order; junction bases with no gene match: 11. Germline assignment: CDR1 ENHRY and CDR2 SYGVKD. As DNA, the CDR3 is TGTGCCATCAGACCGAGTGCCGGGACTAGACAAGAGACCCAGTACTTC. Amino acid sequence: CAIRPSAGTRQETQYF.

The chain recombines TRBV28 with TRBJ2-7; 8 nucleotides match TRBD1. Germline CDR1 and CDR2: MDHEN and SYDVKM. This CDR3 region has 16 residues. After removal of 6 bases from V and 4 bases from J, the junction contained 14 bases not matched to a gene. The CDR3 nucleotides are TGTGCCAGCAGGACAGGGCAAGGGACAGGATATTACGAGCAGTACTTC. Translated: CASRTGQGTGYYEQYF.

Remarks on this clonotype: A much more abundant neighbour one base away suggests this may be a read error. The chain combines TRBV10-1 with TRBJ2-7; TRBD1 agrees at 9 bases. There are 14 residues in the CDR3. Germline V gene data show CDR1 as WNHNN and CDR2 as SYGVQD (reference sequence). CDR3 nucleotide sequence: TGCGCCGGCAGTAACCCTACAGGGGGCGGCGAGCAGTACTTC. It translates to CAGSNPTGGGEQYF.

This clonotype was seen a few times. The rearrangement links TRBV6-1 to TRBJ2-1, with TRBD2 identical over 10 bases. The germline gives CDR1 MNHNS, CDR2 SASEGT. J was trimmed by 0 bases and V by 7 bases; bases with no gene match: 12. The CDR3 covers 18 residues. CDR3 coding DNA: TGTGCCAGCAACCAACGAAAAGCGGGAGGGAGCTCCTACAATGAGCAGTTCTTC. Encoded protein: CASNQRKAGGSSYNEQFF.

The V and J genes are TRBV29-1 and TRBJ2-7; 10 bases fit TRBD2. The CDR3 contains 14 residues. V trimming: 2 bases; J trimming: 2 bases; junction bases outside the gene matches: 3. CDR1 and CDR2 from the germline V gene are SQVTM and ANQGSEA. This chain's CDR3 is CSVELAGVPYEQYF. The CDR3 bases are TGCAGCGTTGAACTAGCGGGAGTACCCTACGAGCAGTACTTC.

This clonotype was observed many times. This chain uses TRBV27 with TRBJ2-2; D uncertain. CDR1 and CDR2 (germline): MNHEY, SMNVEV (reference sequence). Deletions cut 8 bases from V and 3 bases from J, with 13 bases between. The CDR3 contains 14 residues. This CDR3 reads CASSRKGYTGELFF. CDR3 bases: TGTGCCAGCTCCCGGAAGGGATACACCGGGGAGCTGTTTTTT.

This clonotype was detected ten times or more. The chain joins TRBV4-1 to TRBJ2-6, with unresolved D. This CDR3 comprises 18 residues. V gave up 4 bases and J gave up 2 bases, with 18 bases separating them. From germline, CDR1 is MGHRA and CDR2 YSYEKL. The CDR3 DNA reads as TGCGCCAGCAGCCGAAATATGGGCACCTCGACTGGGGCCAACGTCCTGACTTTC. Protein product: CASSRNMGTSTGANVLTF.

The chain carries TRBV2 and TRBJ2-7; a possible D gene is TRBD1 (5 bases). Looked up from germline, CDR1 is SNHLY and CDR2 is FYNNEI. The germline V and J ends were trimmed by 6 bases and 3 bases, with 24 bases remaining between them. This CDR3 spans 17 amino acids. DNA for the CDR3: TGTGCCAGCAGCCCATTCGCCCTAGGGGTGTCGGTCTACGAGCAGTACTTC. Its translation: CASSPFALGVSVYEQYF.

This clonotype was counted a single time. The genes are TRBV2 and TRBJ2-2; D is possibly TRBD1 or TRBD2 (5 bases each). The CDR3 sequence is 14 residues long. CDR1 is SNHLY, CDR2 FYNNEI, per germline. The V gene lost 6 bases and the J gene lost 4 bases, with 12 bases spanning the gap. Here the CDR3 reads CASRGDEFTGELFF. In DNA form, the CDR3 reads TGTGCCAGCAGGGGGGACGAATTCACCGGGGAGCTGTTTTTT.

This clonotype came up many times. The chain uses TRBV3-1 and TRBJ2-3, with TRBD2 matching over 12 bases. Germline CDR1 and CDR2: LGHDT and YNNKEL (reference sequence). After removal of 0 bases from V and 5 bases from J, the junction contained 9 bases not matched to a gene. The CDR3 length is 18 residues. Written as DNA, the CDR3 is TGTGCCAGCAGCCAAGAGGGGCGACTAGCGGGAGTAGAAGATACGCAGTATTTT. Its translation: CASSQEGRLAGVEDTQYF.

This clonotype was seen repeatedly, ten times or more. The chain combines TRBV10-2 with TRBJ2-1; D gene ambiguous. The CDR3 contains 15 residues. V lost 3 bases and J 2 bases, leaving 11 bases between the germline ends. CDR1 is WSHSY and CDR2 is SAAADI in the germline V gene. The CDR3 sequence: CASSDWRSAYNEQFF. The CDR3 DNA reads as TGCGCCAGCAGTGATTGGCGGTCAGCCTACAATGAGCAGTTCTTC.

V and J are TRBV24-1 and TRBJ1-6; TRBD1 matches at 9 bases. The trim removed 5 bases at V and 9 bases at J, leaving 4 bases unmatched. The CDR3 has 14 amino acids. Germline V gene lookup returns CDR1 KGHDR and CDR2 SFDVKD. CDR3 in amino acids: CATSGDRAGSPLHF. The CDR3 nucleotides read TGTGCCACCAGTGGGGACAGGGCTGGTTCACCCCTCCACTTT.

This clonotype came up many times. The chain recombines TRBV7-3 with TRBJ2-1; TRBD2 agrees at 9 bases. Germline V gene lookup returns CDR1 SGHTA and CDR2 FQGTGA. The CDR3 is made up of 18 amino acids. The ends lost 2 bases at V and 7 bases at J; junction bases unmatched: 15. DNA for the CDR3: TGTGCCAGCAGCTTATCGTCTAAATGGCGGGAGGGCCCAAATGAGCAGTTCTTC. It is translated as CASSLSSKWREGPNEQFF.

At least ten counts were recorded for this clonotype. The chain couples TRBV11-2 to TRBJ2-1; either TRBD1 or TRBD2 may supply D (6 bases each). Looked up from germline, CDR1 is SGHAT and CDR2 is FQNNGV. Trimming cost V 0 bases and J 15 bases, with 12 bases left between them. This CDR3 is 12 amino acids long. The CDR3 protein is CASSLETRGTFF. The CDR3 DNA sequence: TGTGCCAGCAGCTTAGAGACTAGGGGGACGTTCTTC.

This clonotype was picked up many times. This sequence joins TRBV14 and TRBJ1-1, with 9 bases lining up with TRBD1. CDR1 SGHDN and CDR2 FVKESK come from the germline V gene. V shed 0 bases, J shed 8 bases, and the junction held 22 bases outside the gene matches. The CDR3 has 20 residues. CDR3 region: CASSQESGTGRTRLLKEAFF. The CDR3 DNA is TGTGCCAGCAGCCAAGAGTCGGGGACAGGGCGGACTCGCTTACTGAAAGAAGCTTTCTTT.